These T cell receptor beta chains were read from a single sample in a study of siplizumab effects on memory and regulatory T cells. Sequencing used immunoSEQ multiplex PCR; TCRdb keeps in-frame clones, though not all of them. The table lists 120,000 or so clones, roughly 89% of them singletons. Sequences were obtained from CD4+ T cells sorted from blood. The receptors stem from a human donor in good health. Each CDR3 is given without its conserved first and last residue. The order of the fields is CDR3 protein, V gene.

CDR3aa: ASSQWASGGASDTQY
v_gene: TRBV4-1

CDR3aa: ASSEGWTNYGYT
v_gene: TRBV6-1

CDR3aa: ASSPHAPIGEQY
v_gene: TRBV7-9

CDR3aa: ASSPGREWYEQY
v_gene: TRBV18

CDR3aa: SHSPQGQAF
v_gene: TRBV20-1

CDR3aa: ASSLNSPLH
v_gene: TRBV5-8

CDR3aa: ASSAMGDTQY
v_gene: TRBV6-1

CDR3aa: ASSSDIYGYT
v_gene: TRBV5-1

CDR3aa: ASSYGQGGIGYT
v_gene: TRBV6-6

CDR3aa: ASKRTVNTGELF
v_gene: TRBV2

CDR3aa: ASKEGGTEAF
v_gene: TRBV6-1

CDR3aa: ASSLGGATNEKLF
v_gene: TRBV5-4

CDR3aa: ASSRWDRGSDEQY
v_gene: TRBV6-5

CDR3aa: ASRKRGQGTDTQY
v_gene: TRBV9

CDR3aa: ASSLASGTTDTQY
v_gene: TRBV5-1

CDR3aa: ASSVQGFGYGYT
v_gene: TRBV6-1

CDR3aa: ASSQTSGLLNTGELF
v_gene: TRBV4-2

CDR3aa: ASGRGNQPQH
v_gene: TRBV6-5

CDR3aa: ASSPRLADTQY
v_gene: TRBV19

CDR3aa: ASSLRGAEETQY
v_gene: TRBV5-4

CDR3aa: AWSVLRSVRAPLNTEAF
v_gene: TRBV30

CDR3aa: ASRGEGMNEQF
v_gene: TRBV6-5

CDR3aa: ASSAQTGSNEKLF
v_gene: TRBV5-1

CDR3aa: ASSDRARNEKLF
v_gene: TRBV18

CDR3aa: ASGGPETQY
v_gene: TRBV6-5

CDR3aa: ASRPGTANTGELF
v_gene: TRBV19

CDR3aa: ASSFTRNTRETQY
v_gene: TRBV5-1

CDR3aa: ASSFGVGELF
v_gene: TRBV7-9